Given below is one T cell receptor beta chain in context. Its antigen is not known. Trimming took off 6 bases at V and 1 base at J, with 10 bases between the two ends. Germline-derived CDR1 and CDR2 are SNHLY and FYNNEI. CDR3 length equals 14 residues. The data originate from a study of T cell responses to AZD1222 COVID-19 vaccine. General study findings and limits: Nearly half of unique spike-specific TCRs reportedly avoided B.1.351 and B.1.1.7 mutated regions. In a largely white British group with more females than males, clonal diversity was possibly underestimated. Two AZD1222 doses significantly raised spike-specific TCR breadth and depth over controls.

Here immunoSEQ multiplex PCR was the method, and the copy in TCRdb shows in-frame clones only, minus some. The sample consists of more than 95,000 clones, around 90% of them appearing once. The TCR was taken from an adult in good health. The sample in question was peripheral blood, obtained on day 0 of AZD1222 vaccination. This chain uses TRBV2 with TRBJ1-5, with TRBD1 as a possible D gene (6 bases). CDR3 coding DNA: TGTGCCAGCAGCGATAGGGGGAGCAATCAGCCCCAGCATTTT. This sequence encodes CASSDRGSNQPQHF.